The clone carrying this T cell receptor (beta chain) was seen more than once but under ten times. Its target is not known. The study ran its PCR with 60 Vbeta and 13 Jbeta primers. Original handling: An analysis that came later counted 80 million or so unique TCR beta chains, 9 million to 12 million shared. Only in-frame clones appear in the TCRdb table, and some are missing; sequencing was by immunoSEQ multiplex PCR. D and trimming come from the DNA, and the V and J calls and clone size come from that table. Of fewer than 150,000 clones in the sample, approximately 70% were seen once. The data were taken from a study of cytomegalovirus exposure and HLA in healthy donors. Overall study findings and caveats: In a later analysis, productive TCRs from donors in an Asian-associated ancestry cluster reportedly carried fewer N-insertions than the cohort mean. In a later analysis, TCR beta V- and J-gene trimming was associated with a missense DCLRE1C variant.

The V gene's germline CDR1 is SGHVS and CDR2 FNYEAQ. Trimming shortened V by 4 bases and J by 5 bases, and 4 bases separated the two germline ends. The CDR3 spans 11 residues. Each donor was nominally healthy when sampled (though unrecorded immune exposures were likely). This TCR was sampled from a human donor in good health. The chain links TRBV7-6 to TRBJ2-3; D is uncertain. Sequences were obtained from PBMCs. This CDR3 reads CASSSRDTQYF. CDR3 DNA: TGTGCCAGCAGCTCGCGAGATACGCAGTATTTT.